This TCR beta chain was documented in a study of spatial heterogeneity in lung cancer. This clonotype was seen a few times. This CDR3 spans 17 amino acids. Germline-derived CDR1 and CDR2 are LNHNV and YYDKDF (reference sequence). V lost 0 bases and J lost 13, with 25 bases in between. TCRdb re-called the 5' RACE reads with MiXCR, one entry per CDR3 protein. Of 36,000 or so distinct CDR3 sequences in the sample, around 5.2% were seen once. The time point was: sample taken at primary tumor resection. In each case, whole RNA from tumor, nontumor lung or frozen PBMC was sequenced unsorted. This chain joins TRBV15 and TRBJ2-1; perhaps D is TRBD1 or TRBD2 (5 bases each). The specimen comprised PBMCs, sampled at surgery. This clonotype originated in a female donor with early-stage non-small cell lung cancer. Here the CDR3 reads CATSRDGGLASPAEQFF. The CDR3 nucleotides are TGTGCCACCAGCAGAGATGGGGGTCTAGCAAGTCCCGCTGAACAGTTCTTC.